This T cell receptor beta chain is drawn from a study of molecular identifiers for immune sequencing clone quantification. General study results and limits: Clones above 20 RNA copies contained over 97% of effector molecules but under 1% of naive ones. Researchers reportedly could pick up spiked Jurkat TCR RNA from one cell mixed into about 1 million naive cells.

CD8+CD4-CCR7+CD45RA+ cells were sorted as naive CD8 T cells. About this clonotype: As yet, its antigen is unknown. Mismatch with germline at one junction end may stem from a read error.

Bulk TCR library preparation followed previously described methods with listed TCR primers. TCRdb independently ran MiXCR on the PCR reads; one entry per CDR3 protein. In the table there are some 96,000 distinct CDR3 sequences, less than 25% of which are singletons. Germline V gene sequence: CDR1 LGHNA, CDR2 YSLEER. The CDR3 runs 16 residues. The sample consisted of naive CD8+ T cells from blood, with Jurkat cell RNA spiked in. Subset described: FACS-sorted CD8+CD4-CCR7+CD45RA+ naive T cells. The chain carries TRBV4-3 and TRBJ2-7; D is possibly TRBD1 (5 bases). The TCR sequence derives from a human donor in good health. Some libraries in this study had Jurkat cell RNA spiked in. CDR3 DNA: TGCACCAGCAAGGCGTCCCTTGACAGTTCTGGCGACGAGCAGTACTTC. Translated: CTSKASLDSSGDEQYF.